Described below is a single T cell receptor beta chain sequence and its context. This clonotype has at least ten counts. This receptor's antigen is unknown. No much larger clone is present one base from it, and per-base qualities are unavailable. The germline V gene specifies SGHAT as CDR1 and FQNNGV as CDR2. V loses 5 bases at its end and J loses 5 bases; junction bases beyond the gene matches: 9. The CDR3 has 15 amino acids, counting the end cysteine and phenylalanine. Only the CDR3 portion is preserved as DNA: 45 bases, with reading frame beginning at the first base. This specimen belongs to a study of molecular identifiers for immune sequencing clone quantification (dated by TCRdb to 2016 to 2018). General notes on the study: For a replicate experiment, RNA from around 20,000 or 100,000 naive CD8 T cells was divided into five aliquots, of which four were sequenced. This methods study used CD8 T cells to benchmark TCR RNA copy counting and molecular-identifier clustering-based TCR repertoire sequencing (MIDCIRS).

The paper as a whole reports these results and caveats: Highly expanded clone sizes could be underestimated because identical TCR molecules may share a barcode. Without barcode sub-clustering, chimeric consensus sequences inflated TCR diversity; chimeras reached as high as 47%. Modeling gave around 2.7 recovered TCR RNA copies per cell versus 7.5 to 10 by digital PCR, implying approximately 30% capture efficiency. Clones above 20 RNA copies held over 97% of molecules in CMV-specific effector cells but under 1% in naive cells. A single cell's worth of spiked-in Jurkat TCR RNA was reported detectable even among under 1.1 million naive CD8 T cells.

Receptor libraries were prepared by PCR. The instrument was an Illumina MiSeq. The Qiagen AllPrep DNA/RNA kit was used to purify total RNA. Before any analysis, reads coming from multiple sequencing runs of the same library were combined into one pool. The published analysis was carried out like this. Only reads with exact TCR constant sequence were kept, trimmed to 150 nt, and grouped by their 12-nt molecular barcodes. Reads within each barcode group were sub-clustered using a 15% Levenshtein threshold, and quality-weighted consensus sequences were constructed for each RNA molecule. Non-functional sequences were discarded, and so were lower-count sequences lying one edit away from another sequence. On the basis of fitting two negative binomial distributions, barcode sub-clusters with fewer than 20% of the maximum read count were discarded. TCRdb took the public reads, trimmed them with fastp at Q25, ran MiXCR for clone calling and kept in-frame beta chains. One record per CDR3 amino acid sequence lists the most common genes and DNA. The V and J calls were not made by the authors but by TCRdb's processing. The sample yields just over 40,000 distinct CDR3 sequences; approximately 17% were counted once. Together, the top ten hold roughly 7.7% of the sample.

Naive CD8 T cells were FACS-sorted as CD8+CD4-CCR7+CD45RA+ on a BD FACSAria II into RLT Plus buffer. For a sensitivity comparison, a portion of naive CD8 T cell RNA was divided equally between MIDCIRS and a Smart-seq2-style 5'RACE protocol. Enrichment of CD8 T cells was done with RosetteSep CD8+ T Cell Enrichment Cocktail plus Ficoll-Paque, and ACK red cell lysis came afterward. This receptor chain uses TRBV11-2 and TRBJ2-5; 9 bases in the junction line up with TRBD1. Sequencing was performed on naive CD8+ T cells from blood, with Jurkat cell RNA spiked in. The cell subset or site label here, explained by the study, means: FACS-sorted CD8+CD4-CCR7+CD45RA+ naive T cells. The sequence derives from a human donor in good health. Some libraries in this study had Jurkat cell RNA spiked in. In nucleotide form, the sequence is TGTGCCAGCAGCGCGGGGGACAGGGTTTCGGAGACCCAGTACTTC. Translated, this gives CASSAGDRVSETQYF.